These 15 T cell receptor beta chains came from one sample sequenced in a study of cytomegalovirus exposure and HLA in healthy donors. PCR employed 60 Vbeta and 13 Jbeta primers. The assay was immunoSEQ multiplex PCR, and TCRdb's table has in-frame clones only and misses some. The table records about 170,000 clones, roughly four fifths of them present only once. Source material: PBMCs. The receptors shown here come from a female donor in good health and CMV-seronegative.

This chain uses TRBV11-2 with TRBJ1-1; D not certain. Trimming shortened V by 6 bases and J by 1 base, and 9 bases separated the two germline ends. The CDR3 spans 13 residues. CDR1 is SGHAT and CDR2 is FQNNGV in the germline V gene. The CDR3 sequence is CASRSQQNTEAFF. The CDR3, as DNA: TGTGCCAGCAGATCACAGCAGAACACTGAAGCTTTCTTT.

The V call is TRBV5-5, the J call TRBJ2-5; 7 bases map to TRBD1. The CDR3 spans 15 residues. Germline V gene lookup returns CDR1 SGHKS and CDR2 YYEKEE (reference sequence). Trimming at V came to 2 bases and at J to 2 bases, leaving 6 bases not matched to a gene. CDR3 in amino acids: CASSFKTGSQETQYF. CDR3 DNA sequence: TGTGCCAGCAGCTTTAAGACAGGGTCGCAAGAGACCCAGTACTTC.

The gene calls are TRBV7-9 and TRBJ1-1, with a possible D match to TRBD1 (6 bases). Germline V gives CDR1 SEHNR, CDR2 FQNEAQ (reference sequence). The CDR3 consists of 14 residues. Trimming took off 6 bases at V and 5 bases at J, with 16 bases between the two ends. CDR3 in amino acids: CASSLGGAGTEAFF. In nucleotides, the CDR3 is TGTGCCAGCAGTCTAGGGGGGGCGGGAACTGAAGCTTTCTTT.

DNA of the CDR3: TGCGCCAGCACCCCCTTGGGGGGGACGAACACCGGGGAGCTGTTTTTT. This gives the protein CASTPLGGTNTGELFF. The chain is built from TRBV5-1 and TRBJ2-2; 7 positions match TRBD2. V trimming: 6 bases; J trimming: 0 bases; junction bases outside the gene matches: 8. The CDR3 is 16 residues long. The germline gives CDR1 SGHRS, CDR2 YFSETQ.

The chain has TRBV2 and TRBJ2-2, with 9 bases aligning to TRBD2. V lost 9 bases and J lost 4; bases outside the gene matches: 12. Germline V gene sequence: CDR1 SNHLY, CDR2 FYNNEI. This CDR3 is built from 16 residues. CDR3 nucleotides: TGTGCCAGGTCAGCTAGCGGGGTGACAACCACCGGGGAGCTGTTTTTT. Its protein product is CARSASGVTTTGELFF.

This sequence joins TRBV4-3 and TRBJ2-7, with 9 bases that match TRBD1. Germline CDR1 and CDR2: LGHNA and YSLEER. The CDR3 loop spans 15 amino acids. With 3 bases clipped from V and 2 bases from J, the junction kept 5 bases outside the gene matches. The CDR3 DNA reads TGCGCCAGCAGCCAGGGGACAGGGAGACCCTACGAGCAGTACTTC. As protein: CASSQGTGRPYEQYF.

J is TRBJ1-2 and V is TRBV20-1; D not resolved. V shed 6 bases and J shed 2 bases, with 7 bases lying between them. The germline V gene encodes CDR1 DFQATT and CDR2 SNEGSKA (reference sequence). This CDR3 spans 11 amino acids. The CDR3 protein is CSAPGNYGYTF. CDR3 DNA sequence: TGCAGTGCGCCGGGGAACTATGGCTACACCTTC.

As DNA, the CDR3 is TGTGCCAGCTCCAGGGACATTCGGAACACTGAAGCTTTCTTT. Its translation: CASSRDIRNTEAFF. V usage is TRBV18 and J usage is TRBJ1-1; TRBD1 is a possible D gene (6 bases). V lost 6 bases and J 1 base, leaving 12 bases between the germline ends. CDR3 length equals 14 residues. Germline-derived CDR1 and CDR2 are KGHSH and LQKENI.

The CDR3 is CASSLTTGSYEQYF. CDR3 sequence (DNA): TGTGCCAGCAGCCTAACCACCGGGTCCTACGAGCAGTACTTC. The chain links TRBV7-9 to TRBJ2-5, with no clear D. The DNA end lines up better with TRBJ2-7; the J call may be wrong. The CDR3 length is 14 residues. From germline, CDR1 is SEHNR and CDR2 FQNEAQ (reference sequence).

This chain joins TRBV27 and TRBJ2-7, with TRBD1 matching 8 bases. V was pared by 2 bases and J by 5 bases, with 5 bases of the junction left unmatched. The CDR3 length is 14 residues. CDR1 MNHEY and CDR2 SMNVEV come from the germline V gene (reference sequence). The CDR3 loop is CASSLPDRANEQYF. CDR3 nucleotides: TGTGCCAGCAGTTTACCGGACAGGGCCAACGAGCAGTACTTC.

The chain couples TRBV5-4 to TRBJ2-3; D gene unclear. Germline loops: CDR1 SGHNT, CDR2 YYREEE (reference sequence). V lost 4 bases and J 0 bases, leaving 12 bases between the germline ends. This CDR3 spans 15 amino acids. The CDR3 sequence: CASSPLESSTDTQYF. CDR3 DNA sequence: TGTGCCAGCAGCCCCCTAGAGTCTAGCACAGATACGCAGTATTTT.

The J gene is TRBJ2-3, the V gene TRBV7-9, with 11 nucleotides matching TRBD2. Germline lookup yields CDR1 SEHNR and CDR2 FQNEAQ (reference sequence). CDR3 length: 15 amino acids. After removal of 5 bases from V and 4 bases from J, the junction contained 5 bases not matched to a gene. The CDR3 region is CASSPTSGVADTQYF. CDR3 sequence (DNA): TGTGCCAGCAGCCCGACTAGCGGGGTCGCAGATACGCAGTATTTT.

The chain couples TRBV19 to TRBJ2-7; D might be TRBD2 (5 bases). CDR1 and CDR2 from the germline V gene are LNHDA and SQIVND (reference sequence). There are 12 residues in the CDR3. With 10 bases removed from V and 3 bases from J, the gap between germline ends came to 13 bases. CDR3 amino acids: CATSAVGYEQYF. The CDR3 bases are TGTGCCACTTCAGCGGTTGGCTACGAGCAGTACTTC. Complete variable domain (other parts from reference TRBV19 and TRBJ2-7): DGGITQSPKYLFRKEGQNVTLSCEQNLNHDAMYWYRQDPGQGLRLIYYSQIVNDFQKGDIAEGYSVSREKKESFPLTVTSAQKNPTAFYLCATSAVGYEQYFGPGTRLTVT.

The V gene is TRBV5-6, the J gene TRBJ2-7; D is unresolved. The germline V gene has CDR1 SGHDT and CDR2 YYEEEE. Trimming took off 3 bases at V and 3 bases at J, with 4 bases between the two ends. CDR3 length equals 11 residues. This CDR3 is CASSSYYEQYF. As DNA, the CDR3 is TGTGCCAGCAGCTCGTACTACGAGCAGTACTTC.

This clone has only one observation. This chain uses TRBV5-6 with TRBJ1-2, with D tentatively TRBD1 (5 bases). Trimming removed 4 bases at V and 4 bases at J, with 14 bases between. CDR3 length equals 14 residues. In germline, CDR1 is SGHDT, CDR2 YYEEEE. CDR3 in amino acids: CASSPQGRGYGYTF. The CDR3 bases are TGTGCCAGCAGCCCCCAGGGAAGGGGCTATGGCTACACCTTC. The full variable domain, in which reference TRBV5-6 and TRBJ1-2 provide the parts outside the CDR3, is DAGVTQSPTHLIKTRGQQVTLRCSPKSGHDTVSWYQQALGQGPQFIFQYYEEEERQRGNFPDRFSGHQFPNYSSELNVNALLLGDSALYLCASSPQGRGYGYTFGSGTRLTVV.